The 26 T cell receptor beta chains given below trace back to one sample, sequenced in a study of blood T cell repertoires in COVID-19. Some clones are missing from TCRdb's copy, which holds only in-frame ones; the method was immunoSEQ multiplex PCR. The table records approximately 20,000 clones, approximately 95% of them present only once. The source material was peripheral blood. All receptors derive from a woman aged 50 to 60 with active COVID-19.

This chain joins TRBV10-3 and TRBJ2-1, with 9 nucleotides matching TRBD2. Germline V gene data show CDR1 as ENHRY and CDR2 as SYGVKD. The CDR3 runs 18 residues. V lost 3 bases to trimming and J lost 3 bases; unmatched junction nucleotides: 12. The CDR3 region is CAISDAREGLYSYNEQFF. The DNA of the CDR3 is TGTGCCATCAGTGATGCGCGGGAGGGCCTCTACAGCTACAATGAGCAGTTCTTC.

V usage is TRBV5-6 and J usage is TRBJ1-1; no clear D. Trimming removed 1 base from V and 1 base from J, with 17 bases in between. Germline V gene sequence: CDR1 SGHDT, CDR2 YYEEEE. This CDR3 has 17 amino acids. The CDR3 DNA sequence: TGTGCCAGCAGCTTGTCGGAGGAATGGCAGGCGAACACTGAAGCTTTCTTT. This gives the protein CASSLSEEWQANTEAFF.

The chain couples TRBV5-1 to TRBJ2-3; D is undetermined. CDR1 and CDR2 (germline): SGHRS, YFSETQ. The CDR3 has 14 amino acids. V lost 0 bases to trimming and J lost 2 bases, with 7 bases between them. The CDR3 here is CASSLGAVTDTQYF. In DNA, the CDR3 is TGCGCCAGCAGCTTGGGGGCCGTCACAGATACGCAGTATTTT.

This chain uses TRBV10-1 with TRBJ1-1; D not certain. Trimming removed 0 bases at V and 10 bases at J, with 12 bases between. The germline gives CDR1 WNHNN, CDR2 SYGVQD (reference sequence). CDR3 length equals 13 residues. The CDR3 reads CASSESRGTTAFF. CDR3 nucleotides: TGCGCCAGCAGTGAGTCGCGCGGCACAACAGCTTTCTTT.

CDR3 loop: CASSDRIGGEQYF. The CDR3 DNA reads TGTGCCAGCAGTGACCGAATCGGCGGGGAGCAGTACTTC. V and J are TRBV6-4 and TRBJ2-7; tentative D call: TRBD2 (5 bases). V shed 2 bases and J shed 7 bases, with 12 bases lying between them. Germline CDR1 MRHNA, CDR2 SNTAGT. The CDR3 is 13 residues long.

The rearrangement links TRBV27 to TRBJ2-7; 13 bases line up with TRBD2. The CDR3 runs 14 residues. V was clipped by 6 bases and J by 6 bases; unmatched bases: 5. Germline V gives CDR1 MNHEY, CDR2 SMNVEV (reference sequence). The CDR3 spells CASRWTSGSVEQYF. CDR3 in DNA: TGTGCCAGCAGATGGACTAGCGGGAGTGTCGAGCAGTACTTC.

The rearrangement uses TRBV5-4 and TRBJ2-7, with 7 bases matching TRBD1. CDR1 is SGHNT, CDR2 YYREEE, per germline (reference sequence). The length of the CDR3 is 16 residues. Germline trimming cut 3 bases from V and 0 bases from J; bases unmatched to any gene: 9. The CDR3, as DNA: TGTGCCAGCAGCTCCCCTCTTGCAGGGGGCTCCTACGAGCAGTACTTC. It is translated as CASSSPLAGGSYEQYF.

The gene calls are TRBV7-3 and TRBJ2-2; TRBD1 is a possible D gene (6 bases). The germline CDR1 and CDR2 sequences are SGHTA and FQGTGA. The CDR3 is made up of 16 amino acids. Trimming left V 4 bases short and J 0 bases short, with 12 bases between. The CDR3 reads CASSSSGTTNTGELFF. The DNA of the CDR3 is TGTGCCAGCAGCTCTTCCGGGACAACGAACACCGGGGAGCTGTTTTTT.

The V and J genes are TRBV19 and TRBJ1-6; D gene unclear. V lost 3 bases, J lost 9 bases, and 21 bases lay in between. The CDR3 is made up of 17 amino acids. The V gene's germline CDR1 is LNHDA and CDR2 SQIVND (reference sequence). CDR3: CASSITHGRPRSSPLHF. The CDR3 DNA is TGTGCCAGTAGTATTACCCACGGCAGACCTAGGAGTTCACCCCTCCACTTT.

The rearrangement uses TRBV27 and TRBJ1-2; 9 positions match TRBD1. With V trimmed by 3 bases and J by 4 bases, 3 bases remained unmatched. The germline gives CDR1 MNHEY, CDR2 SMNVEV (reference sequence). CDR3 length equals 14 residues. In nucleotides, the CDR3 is TGTGCCAGCAGTTTGGACAGGGGCGGCTATGGCTACACCTTC. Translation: CASSLDRGGYGYTF.

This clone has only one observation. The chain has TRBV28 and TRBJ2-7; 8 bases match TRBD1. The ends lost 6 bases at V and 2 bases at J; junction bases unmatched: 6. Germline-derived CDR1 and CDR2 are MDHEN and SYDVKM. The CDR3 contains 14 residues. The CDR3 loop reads CASSNRGITYEQYF. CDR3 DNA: TGTGCCAGCAGCAACAGGGGGATTACCTACGAGCAGTACTTC.

CDR3 DNA sequence: TGTGCCAGTAGTGGGAGCTCTGGAAACACCATATATTTT. Translated: CASSGSSGNTIYF. V gene TRBV19 combines with J gene TRBJ1-3; unclear D gene. This CDR3 contains 13 residues. Between the trimmed V and J ends, which lost 5 bases and 0 bases, there was a span of 5 bases. CDR1 is LNHDA and CDR2 is SQIVND in the germline V gene (reference sequence).

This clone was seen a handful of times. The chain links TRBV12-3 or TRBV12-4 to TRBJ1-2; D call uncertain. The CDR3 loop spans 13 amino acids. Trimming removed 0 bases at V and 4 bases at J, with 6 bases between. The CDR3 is CASSLARGYGYTF. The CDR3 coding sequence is TGTGCCAGCAGTTTAGCAAGAGGCTATGGCTACACCTTC.

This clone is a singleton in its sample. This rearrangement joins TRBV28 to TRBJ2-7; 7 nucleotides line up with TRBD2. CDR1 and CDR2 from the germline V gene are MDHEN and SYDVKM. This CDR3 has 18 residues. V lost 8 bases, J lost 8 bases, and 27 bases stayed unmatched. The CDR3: CASGGGDPGEPLGRKQYF. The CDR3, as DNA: TGTGCCAGCGGTGGGGGGGACCCGGGGGAGCCCCTTGGTCGGAAGCAGTACTTC. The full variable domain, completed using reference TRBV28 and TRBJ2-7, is DVKVTQSSRYLVKRTGEKVFLECVQDMDHENMFWYRQDPGLGLRLIYFSYDVKMKEKGDIPEGYSVSREKKERFSLILESASTNQTSMYLCASGGGDPGEPLGRKQYFGPGTRLTVT.

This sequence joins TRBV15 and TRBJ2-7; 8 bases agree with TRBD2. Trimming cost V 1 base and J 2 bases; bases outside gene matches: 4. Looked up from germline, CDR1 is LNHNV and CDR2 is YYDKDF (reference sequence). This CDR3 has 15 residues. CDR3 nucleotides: TGTGCCACCAGCAGAGCGGGAGGGGGGACCTACGAGCAGTACTTC. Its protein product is CATSRAGGGTYEQYF. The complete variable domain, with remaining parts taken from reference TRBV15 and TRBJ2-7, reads DAMVIQNPRYQVTQFGKPVTLSCSQTLNHNVMYWYQQKSSQAPKLLFHYYDKDFNNEADTPDNFQSRRPNTSFCFLDIRSPGLGDTAMYLCATSRAGGGTYEQYFGPGTRLTVT.

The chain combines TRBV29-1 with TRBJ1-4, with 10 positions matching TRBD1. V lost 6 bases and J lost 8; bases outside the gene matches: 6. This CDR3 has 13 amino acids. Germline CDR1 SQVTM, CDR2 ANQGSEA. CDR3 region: CSVTDRGSEKLFF. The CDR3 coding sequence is TGCAGCGTCACGGACAGGGGGAGCGAAAAACTGTTTTTT.

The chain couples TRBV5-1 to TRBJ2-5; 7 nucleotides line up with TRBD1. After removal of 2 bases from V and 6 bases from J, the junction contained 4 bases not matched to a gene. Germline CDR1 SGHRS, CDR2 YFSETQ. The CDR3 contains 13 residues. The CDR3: CASSLTGEQTQYF. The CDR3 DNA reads TGCGCCAGCAGCTTAACAGGGGAACAGACCCAGTACTTC.

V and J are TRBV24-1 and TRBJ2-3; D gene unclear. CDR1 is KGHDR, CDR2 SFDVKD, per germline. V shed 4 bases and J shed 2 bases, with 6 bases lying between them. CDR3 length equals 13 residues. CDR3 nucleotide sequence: TGTGCCACCAGTGAGTCTATCACAGATACGCAGTATTTT. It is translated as CATSESITDTQYF.

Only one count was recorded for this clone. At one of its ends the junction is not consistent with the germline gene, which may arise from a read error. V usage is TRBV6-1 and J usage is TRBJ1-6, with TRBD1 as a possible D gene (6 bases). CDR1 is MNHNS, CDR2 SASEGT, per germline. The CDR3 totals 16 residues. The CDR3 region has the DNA TGTGCCAGCAGGGAAGGGGGGACATGGAATAATTCACCCCTCCACTTT. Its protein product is CASREGGTWNNSPLHF.

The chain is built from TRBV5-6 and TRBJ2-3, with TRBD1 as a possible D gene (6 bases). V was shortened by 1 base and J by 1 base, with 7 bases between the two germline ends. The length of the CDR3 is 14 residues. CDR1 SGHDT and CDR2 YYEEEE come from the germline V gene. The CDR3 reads CASSLPGGTDTQYF. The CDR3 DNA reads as TGTGCCAGCAGCTTGCCAGGGGGCACAGATACGCAGTATTTT.

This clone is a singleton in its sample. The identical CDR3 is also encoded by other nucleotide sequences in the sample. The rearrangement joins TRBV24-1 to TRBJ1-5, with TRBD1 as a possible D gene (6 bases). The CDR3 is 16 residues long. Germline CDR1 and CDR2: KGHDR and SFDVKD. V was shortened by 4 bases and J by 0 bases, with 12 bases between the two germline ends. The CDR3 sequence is CATSEAGTSSNQPQHF. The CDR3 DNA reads TGTGCCACCAGTGAAGCTGGGACATCTAGCAATCAGCCCCAGCATTTT.

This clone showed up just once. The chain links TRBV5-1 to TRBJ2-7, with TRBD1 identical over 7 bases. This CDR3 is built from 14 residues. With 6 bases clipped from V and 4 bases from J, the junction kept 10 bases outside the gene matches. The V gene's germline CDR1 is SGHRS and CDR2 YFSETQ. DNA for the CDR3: TGCGCCAGCACAGAACTTTGGGGACAGTACGAGCAGTACTTC. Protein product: CASTELWGQYEQYF.

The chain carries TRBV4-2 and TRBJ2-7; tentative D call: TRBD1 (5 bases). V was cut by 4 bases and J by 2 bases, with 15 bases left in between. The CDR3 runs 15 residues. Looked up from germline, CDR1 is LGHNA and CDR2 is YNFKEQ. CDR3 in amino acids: CASSPPGPPTYEQYF. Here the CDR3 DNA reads TGTGCCAGCAGCCCTCCAGGGCCACCTACCTACGAGCAGTACTTC.

The DNA of the CDR3 is TGTGCCAGTAGTAGACAGGGGAATTCACCCCTCCACTTT. It yields the protein CASSRQGNSPLHF. V usage is TRBV19 and J usage is TRBJ1-6; 8 bases line up with TRBD1. This CDR3 is 13 amino acids long. After removal of 4 bases from V and 7 bases from J, the junction contained 0 bases not matched to a gene. The germline V gene has CDR1 LNHDA and CDR2 SQIVND (reference sequence).

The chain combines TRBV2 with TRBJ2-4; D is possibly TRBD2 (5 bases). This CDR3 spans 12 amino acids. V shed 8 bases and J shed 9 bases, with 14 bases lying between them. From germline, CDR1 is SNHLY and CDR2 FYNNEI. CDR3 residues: CASGSREGIQYF. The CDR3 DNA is TGTGCCAGCGGGAGCCGGGAAGGCATTCAGTACTTC.

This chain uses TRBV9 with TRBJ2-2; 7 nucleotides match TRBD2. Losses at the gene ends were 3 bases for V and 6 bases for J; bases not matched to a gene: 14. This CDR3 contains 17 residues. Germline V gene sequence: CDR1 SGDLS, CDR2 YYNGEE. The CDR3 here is CASSERGGADVAGELFF. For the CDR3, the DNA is TGTGCCAGCAGCGAGCGGGGTGGGGCGGATGTTGCCGGGGAGCTGTTTTTT.